What follows describes a single T cell receptor beta chain. The antigen is not known. These data belong to a study of OX40 agonist ivuxolimab in advanced cancers. Whole-study context: Patients were infused with ivuxolimab every 2 weeks at 0.01 to 10 mg/kg. Antecedent anti-PD-1, anti-PD-L1 or anti-CTLA-4 therapy was permissible, with 30% to 50% having received some. Study results and caveats: Average numbers of expanded clones were greater in CD8+ T cells than in CD4+.

Sequencing was performed with immunoSEQ multiplex PCR; in TCRdb, only in-frame clones are kept and a portion is missing. The sample comprises just over 9,500 clones, 66% of which are singletons, and approximately 24% rests with the top ten. The specimen comprised CD4+ or CD8+ T cells sorted from blood, sampled in a trial of the OX40 agonist ivuxolimab. The sequence was obtained from an adult with an advanced solid tumor such as melanoma, head and neck, liver or kidney cancer.

CDR3: CASSVGSYGTSDNEQFF. CDR3 bases: TGTGCCAGCAGCGTAGGGTCGTATGGGACTAGCGACAATGAGCAGTTCTTC. The chain joins TRBV9 to TRBJ2-1; TRBD2 matches 10 bases. CDR3 size: 17 residues. The trim removed 0 bases at V and 5 bases at J, leaving 8 bases unmatched. Germline lookup yields CDR1 SGDLS and CDR2 YYNGEE.